This T cell receptor (beta chain) was captured by sequencing in a study of blood T cell repertoires in COVID-19. Study as a whole: PBMCs, B-cell-depleted T cells, or T cells were the source of the cDNA or gDNA that made up the material.

In germline, CDR1 is MGHRA, CDR2 YSYEKL. The CDR3 spans 16 residues. Between the trimmed V and J ends, which lost 0 bases and 0 bases, there was a span of 10 bases. Clones were sequenced by immunoSEQ multiplex PCR, and TCRdb holds only the in-frame ones, with some missing. This sample carries some 250,000 clones, 81% of them seen once, and the ten largest clones take about 7.4%. This chain connects TRBV4-1 to TRBJ2-3; D remains unclear. The sequenced sample was peripheral blood. This receptor was identified in a woman of 80 years or more with acute or convalescent COVID-19. This CDR3 is CASSQESVASTDTQYF. In DNA form, the CDR3 reads TGCGCCAGCAGCCAAGAATCCGTGGCTAGCACAGATACGCAGTATTTT.